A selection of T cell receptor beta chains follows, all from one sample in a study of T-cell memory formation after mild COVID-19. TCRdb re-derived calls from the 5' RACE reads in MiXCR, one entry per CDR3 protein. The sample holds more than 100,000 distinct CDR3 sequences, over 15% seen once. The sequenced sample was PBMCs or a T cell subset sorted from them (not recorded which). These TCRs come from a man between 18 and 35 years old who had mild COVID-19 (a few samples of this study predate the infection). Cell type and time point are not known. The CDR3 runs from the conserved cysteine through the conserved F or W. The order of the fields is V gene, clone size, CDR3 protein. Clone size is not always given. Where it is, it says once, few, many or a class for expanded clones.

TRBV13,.,CASSLAAEQYF
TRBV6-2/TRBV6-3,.,CASSYRSGDAEQFF
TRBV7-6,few,CASSRRQGGAKNIQYF
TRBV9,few,CASSAGKPYEAFF
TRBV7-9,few,CASSKVSGQETQYF
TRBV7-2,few,CASRALARPADTQYF
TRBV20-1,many,CSARDAVGADTQYF
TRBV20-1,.,CSARDPAGSSPLHF
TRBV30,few,CAWSDWQGLNEQFF
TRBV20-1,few,CSARSGANTEAFF
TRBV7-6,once,CASSSRTTTSGNTIYF
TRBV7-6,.,CASSLNFNEQFF
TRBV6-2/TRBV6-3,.,CASSPGTGGEGDTQYF
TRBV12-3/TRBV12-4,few,CASSQRGGVGEQFF
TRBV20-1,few,CSPREGLTDTQYF
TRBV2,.,CATTDVGRGYTF